Presented here are 17 T cell receptor beta chains from one specimen sequenced in a study of chemoradiotherapy in HPV16-positive cancers. Using immunoSEQ multiplex PCR, the repertoire was profiled, and TCRdb retains in-frame clones only, with some absent. The top ten clones hold approximately 2.4% of a sample with 7,000 or so clones, roughly 90% of them seen once. Here the sequenced sample was tumor tissue, taken from a patient who underwent chemoradiotherapy. The source is a human donor with HPV-associated anogenital cancer.

This chain joins TRBV11-2 and TRBJ2-7, with D unclear. Germline CDR1 is SGHAT and CDR2 is FQNNGV. The V end lost 1 base, the J end lost 4 bases, and 8 bases lay between the germline ends. The CDR3 consists of 13 residues. CDR3 bases: TGTGCCAGCAGCTTAGGGACCACATACGAGCAGTACTTC. Residues: CASSLGTTYEQYF. Variable domain in full (rest from reference TRBV11-2 and TRBJ2-7): EAGVAQSPRYKIIEKRQSVAFWCNPISGHATLYWYQQILGQGPKLLIQFQNNGVVDDSQLPKDRFSAERLKGVDSTLKIQPAKLEDSAVYLCASSLGTTYEQYFGPGTRLTVT.

This clone has a handful of counts. The V gene is TRBV18, the J gene TRBJ1-5; D gene unclear. Germline V gene sequence: CDR1 KGHSH, CDR2 LQKENI. CDR3 length equals 14 residues. V was clipped by 3 bases and J by 5 bases, with 11 bases between them. The CDR3 loop is CASSPGNGDQPQHF. The CDR3 nucleotides read TGTGCCAGCTCACCTGGAAACGGGGATCAGCCCCAGCATTTT.

The chain combines TRBV28 with TRBJ1-2; 7 positions agree with TRBD1. The junction had 5 bases not matched to a gene; V was cut back by 5 bases and J by 2 bases. The CDR3 is 14 residues long. In germline, CDR1 is MDHEN, CDR2 SYDVKM. This CDR3 is CASSHPTGNYGYTF. CDR3 DNA sequence: TGTGCCAGCAGTCACCCGACAGGGAACTATGGCTACACCTTC.

The chain has TRBV6-5 and TRBJ2-7; D remains ambiguous. V was pared by 7 bases and J by 9 bases, with 13 bases between. This CDR3 contains 11 residues. The germline CDR1 and CDR2 sequences are MNHEY and SVGAGI. The CDR3 coding sequence is TGTGCCAGCATCAATAACATGCGGCAGTACTTC. Amino acids: CASINNMRQYF.

The genes are TRBV5-1 and TRBJ2-2; D ambiguous. The ends were cut back, 4 bases at V and 4 bases at J, with 8 bases in the middle. Germline values: CDR1 SGHRS, CDR2 YFSETQ. The CDR3 runs 13 residues. The CDR3 DNA reads TGCGCCAGCAGCCAGTCTGCCACCGGGGAGCTGTTTTTT. Amino acid sequence: CASSQSATGELFF. Variable domain in full (rest from reference TRBV5-1 and TRBJ2-2): KAGVTQTPRYLIKTRGQQVTLSCSPISGHRSVSWYQQTPGQGLQFLFEYFSETQRNKGNFPGRFSGRQFSNSRSEMNVSTLELGDSALYLCASSQSATGELFFGEGSRLTVL.

The genes are TRBV15 and TRBJ2-1, with D possibly matching TRBD2 (5 bases). The CDR3 contains 12 residues. Germline loops: CDR1 LNHNV, CDR2 YYDKDF (reference sequence). Between the trimmed V and J ends, which lost 0 bases and 10 bases, there was a span of 7 bases. The CDR3 reads CATSRDVAEQFF. The CDR3 DNA sequence: TGTGCCACCAGCAGAGATGTAGCGGAGCAGTTCTTC.

This clone was seen just once. The V call is TRBV2, the J call TRBJ1-6; tentatively, D is TRBD1 (5 bases). With 4 bases removed from V and 10 bases from J, the gap between germline ends came to 11 bases. CDR1 and CDR2 from the germline V gene are SNHLY and FYNNEI. CDR3 length: 13 amino acids. The CDR3 coding sequence is TGTGCCAGCAGTGTGGGGACCGAATCACCCCTCCACTTT. Encoded protein: CASSVGTESPLHF.

The chain has TRBV5-1 and TRBJ2-7; 14 positions agree with TRBD2. The CDR3 has 14 amino acids. With 4 bases clipped from V and 4 bases from J, the junction kept 1 base outside the gene matches. Germline CDR1 SGHRS, CDR2 YFSETQ. The CDR3 DNA reads as TGCGCCAGCAGCGGGACTAGCGGGAGTTACGAGCAGTACTTC. It translates to CASSGTSGSYEQYF.

V and J are TRBV7-2 and TRBJ2-2, with a tentative D call TRBD2 (6 bases). Germline assignment: CDR1 SGHTA and CDR2 FQGNSA. CDR3 size: 17 residues. V was trimmed by 1 base and J by 4 bases, leaving 16 bases between them. The CDR3 nucleotides are TGTGCCAGCAGCTTAGACCGACCACTAGCCGGCACCGGGGAGCTGTTTTTT. Protein sequence: CASSLDRPLAGTGELFF.

The CDR3 DNA is TGCGCCAGCCAGCAGACTAGCGGGAGTGAGACCCAGTACTTC. Its translation: CASQQTSGSETQYF. This sequence joins TRBV5-1 and TRBJ2-5; 12 nucleotides line up with TRBD2. Germline values: CDR1 SGHRS, CDR2 YFSETQ. Losses at the gene ends were 7 bases for V and 5 bases for J; bases not matched to a gene: 6. This CDR3 spans 14 amino acids.

This chain joins TRBV6-1 and TRBJ2-7, with a possible D match to TRBD1 (6 bases). Germline CDR1 MNHNS, CDR2 SASEGT. CDR3 length equals 13 residues. V dropped 5 bases and J dropped 5 bases, with 13 bases sitting between them. The CDR3 nucleotides read TGTGCCAGCAGTCTTACAGGGTTCCACGAGCAGTACTTC. The encoded protein is CASSLTGFHEQYF.

This chain links TRBV29-1 with TRBJ2-7; 11 bases line up with TRBD2. V lost 4 bases, J lost 3 bases, and 2 bases stayed unmatched. Germline CDR1 SQVTM, CDR2 ANQGSEA. This CDR3 region has 13 residues. This CDR3 reads CSVATSGSYEQYF. In DNA, the CDR3 is TGCAGCGTTGCAACTAGCGGGAGCTACGAGCAGTACTTC.

The chain carries TRBV5-1 and TRBJ1-1; D unclear. The CDR3 length is 14 residues. The V gene's germline CDR1 is SGHRS and CDR2 YFSETQ. V was clipped by 4 bases and J by 0 bases, with 10 bases between them. CDR3 DNA sequence: TGCGCCAGCAGCCCACTGACACTGAACACTGAAGCTTTCTTT. Protein product: CASSPLTLNTEAFF.

This chain joins TRBV15 and TRBJ1-2; no clear D. The CDR3 covers 13 residues. V lost 1 base and J 4 bases, leaving 7 bases between the germline ends. Germline loops: CDR1 LNHNV, CDR2 YYDKDF (reference sequence). The CDR3 coding sequence is TGTGCCACCAGCAGAGGCAGGTCCTATGGCTACACCTTC. Translating gives CATSRGRSYGYTF.

The chain uses TRBV30 and TRBJ2-3, with 7 bases fitting TRBD2. Per the germline V gene, CDR1 is GTSNPN and CDR2 is SVGIG (reference sequence). V lost 1 base and J lost 7; bases outside the gene matches: 2. The CDR3 sequence is 12 residues long. The CDR3 protein is CAWSGGGNTQYF. In DNA, the CDR3 is TGTGCCTGGAGTGGGGGGGGAAATACGCAGTATTTT.

The gene calls are TRBV11-3 and TRBJ2-1, with a tentative D call TRBD2 (6 bases). Trimming shortened V by 6 bases and J by 12 bases, and 27 bases separated the two germline ends. The CDR3 runs to 16 residues. Looked up from germline, CDR1 is SGHNT and CDR2 is YENEEA. The CDR3 nucleotides are TGTGCCAGCAGGGACGGGGGTAGCGGTCCCCCGACTGCGCAGTTCTTC. This translates into CASRDGGSGPPTAQFF.

V gene TRBV5-1 combines with J gene TRBJ2-7, with D perhaps matching TRBD2 (7 bases). Germline-derived CDR1 and CDR2 are SGHRS and YFSETQ. The CDR3 is made up of 15 amino acids. With 3 bases removed from V and 6 bases from J, the gap between germline ends came to 19 bases. CDR3 coding DNA: TGCGCCAGCAGCTCTACGGGGGCGGGAGACAGCGAGCAGTACTTC. Translated, it gives CASSSTGAGDSEQYF.